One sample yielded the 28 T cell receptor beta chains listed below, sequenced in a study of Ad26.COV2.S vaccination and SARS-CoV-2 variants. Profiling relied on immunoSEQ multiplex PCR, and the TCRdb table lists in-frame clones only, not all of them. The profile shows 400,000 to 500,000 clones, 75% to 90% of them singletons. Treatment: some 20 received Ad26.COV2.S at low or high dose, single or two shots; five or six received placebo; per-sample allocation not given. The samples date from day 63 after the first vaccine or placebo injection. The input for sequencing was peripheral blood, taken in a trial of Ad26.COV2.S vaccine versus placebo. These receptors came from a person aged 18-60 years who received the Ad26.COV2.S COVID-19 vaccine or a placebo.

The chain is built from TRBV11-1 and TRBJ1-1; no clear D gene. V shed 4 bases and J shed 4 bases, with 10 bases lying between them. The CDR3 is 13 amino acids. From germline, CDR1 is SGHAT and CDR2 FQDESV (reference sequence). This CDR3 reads CASSSLRGTEAFF. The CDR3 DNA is TGTGCCAGCAGCTCCCTCCGGGGCACTGAAGCTTTCTTT.

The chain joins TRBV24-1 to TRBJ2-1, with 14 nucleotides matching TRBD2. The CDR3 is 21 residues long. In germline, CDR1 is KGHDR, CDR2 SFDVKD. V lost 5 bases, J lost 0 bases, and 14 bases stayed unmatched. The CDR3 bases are TGTGCCACCAGTGGGCCGGGACTAGCGGGGGAGAAGATTAGCTCCTACAATGAGCAGTTCTTC. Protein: CATSGPGLAGEKISSYNEQFF.

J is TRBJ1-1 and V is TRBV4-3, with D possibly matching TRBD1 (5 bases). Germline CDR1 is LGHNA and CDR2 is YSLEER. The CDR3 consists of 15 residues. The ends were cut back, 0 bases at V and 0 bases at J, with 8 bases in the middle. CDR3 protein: CASSQDREVNTEAFF. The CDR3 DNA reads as TGCGCCAGCAGCCAAGACAGGGAGGTGAACACTGAAGCTTTCTTT.

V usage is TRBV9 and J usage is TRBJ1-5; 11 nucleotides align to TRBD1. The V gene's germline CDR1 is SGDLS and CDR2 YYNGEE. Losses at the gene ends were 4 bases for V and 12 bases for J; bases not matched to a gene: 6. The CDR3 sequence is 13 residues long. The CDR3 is CASSPGTGGHQHF. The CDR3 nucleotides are TGTGCCAGCAGCCCGGGGACAGGGGGTCACCAGCATTTT.

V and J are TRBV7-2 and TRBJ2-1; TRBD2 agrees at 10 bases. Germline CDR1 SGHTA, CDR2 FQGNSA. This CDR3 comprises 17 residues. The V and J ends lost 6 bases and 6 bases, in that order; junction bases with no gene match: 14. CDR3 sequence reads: CASRGSLAGVLRNEQFF. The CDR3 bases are TGTGCCAGCAGGGGCTCCCTAGCGGGAGTCCTCCGCAATGAGCAGTTCTTC. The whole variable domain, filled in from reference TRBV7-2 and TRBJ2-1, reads GAGVSQSPSNKVTEKGKDVELRCDPISGHTALYWYRQSLGQGLEFLIYFQGNSAPDKSGLPSDRFSAERTGGSVSTLTIQRTQQEDSAVYLCASRGSLAGVLRNEQFFGPGTRLTVL.

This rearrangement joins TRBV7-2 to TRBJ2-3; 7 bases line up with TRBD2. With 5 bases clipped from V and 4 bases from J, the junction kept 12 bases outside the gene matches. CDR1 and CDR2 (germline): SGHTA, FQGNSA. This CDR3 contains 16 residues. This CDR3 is CASSNTAGGESDTQYF. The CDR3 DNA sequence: TGTGCCAGCAGCAACACCGCTGGGGGGGAATCAGATACGCAGTATTTT. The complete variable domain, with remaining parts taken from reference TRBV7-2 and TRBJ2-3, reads GAGVSQSPSNKVTEKGKDVELRCDPISGHTALYWYRQSLGQGLEFLIYFQGNSAPDKSGLPSDRFSAERTGGSVSTLTIQRTQQEDSAVYLCASSNTAGGESDTQYFGPGTRLTVL.

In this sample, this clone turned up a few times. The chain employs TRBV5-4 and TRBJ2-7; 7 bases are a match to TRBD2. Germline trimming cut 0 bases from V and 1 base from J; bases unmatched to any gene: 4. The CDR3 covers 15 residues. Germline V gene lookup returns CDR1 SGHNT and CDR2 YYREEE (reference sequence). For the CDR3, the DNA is TGTGCCAGCAGCTTGGGCGGGAGTCGTTCCTACGAGCAGTACGTC. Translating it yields CASSLGGSRSYEQYV.

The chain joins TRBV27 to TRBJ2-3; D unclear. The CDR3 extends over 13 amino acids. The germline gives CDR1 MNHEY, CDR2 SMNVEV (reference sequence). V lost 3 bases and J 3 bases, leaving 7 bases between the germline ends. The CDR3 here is CASSFVATDTQYF. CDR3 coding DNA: TGTGCCAGCAGTTTTGTCGCGACAGATACGCAGTATTTT.

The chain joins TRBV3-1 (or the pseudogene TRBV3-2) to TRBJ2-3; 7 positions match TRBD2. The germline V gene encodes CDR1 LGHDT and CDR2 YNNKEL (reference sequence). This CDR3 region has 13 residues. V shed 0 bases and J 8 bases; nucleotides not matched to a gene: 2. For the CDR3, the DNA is TGTGCCAGCAGCCAAGACTGGGGGGGTACGCAGTATTTT. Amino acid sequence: CASSQDWGGTQYF.

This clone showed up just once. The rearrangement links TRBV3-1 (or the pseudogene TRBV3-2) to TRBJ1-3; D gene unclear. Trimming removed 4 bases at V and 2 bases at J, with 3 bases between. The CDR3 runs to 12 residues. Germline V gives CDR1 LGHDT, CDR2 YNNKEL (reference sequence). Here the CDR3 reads CASSPAGNTIYF. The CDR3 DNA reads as TGTGCCAGCAGCCCCGCTGGAAACACCATATATTTT.

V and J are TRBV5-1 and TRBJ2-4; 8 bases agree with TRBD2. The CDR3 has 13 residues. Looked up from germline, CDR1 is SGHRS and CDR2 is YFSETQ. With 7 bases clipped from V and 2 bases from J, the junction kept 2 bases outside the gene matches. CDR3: CASSGGTKNIQYF. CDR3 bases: TGCGCCAGCTCGGGGGGGACCAAAAACATTCAGTACTTC.

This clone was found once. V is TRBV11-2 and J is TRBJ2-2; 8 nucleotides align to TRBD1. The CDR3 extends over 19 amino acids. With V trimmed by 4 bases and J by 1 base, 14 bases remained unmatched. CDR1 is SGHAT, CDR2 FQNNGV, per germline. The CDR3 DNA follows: TGTGCCAGCAGCTCATATCAGGGGGCTCAAGGACAGAACACCGGGGAGCTGTTTTTT. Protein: CASSSYQGAQGQNTGELFF. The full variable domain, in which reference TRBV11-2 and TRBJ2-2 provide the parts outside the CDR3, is EAGVAQSPRYKIIEKRQSVAFWCNPISGHATLYWYQQILGQGPKLLIQFQNNGVVDDSQLPKDRFSAERLKGVDSTLKIQPAKLEDSAVYLCASSSYQGAQGQNTGELFFGEGSRLTVL.

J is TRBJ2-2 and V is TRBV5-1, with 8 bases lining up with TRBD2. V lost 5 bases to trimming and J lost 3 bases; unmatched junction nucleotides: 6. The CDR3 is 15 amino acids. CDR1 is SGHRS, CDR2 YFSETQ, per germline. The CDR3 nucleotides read TGCGCCAGCAGGAGGCCGGGACTAGACACCGGGGAGCTGTTTTTT. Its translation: CASRRPGLDTGELFF.

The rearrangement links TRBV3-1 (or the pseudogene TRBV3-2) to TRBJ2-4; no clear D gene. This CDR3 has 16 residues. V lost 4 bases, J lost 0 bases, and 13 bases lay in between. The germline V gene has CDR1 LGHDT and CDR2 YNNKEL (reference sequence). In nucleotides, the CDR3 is TGTGCCAGCAGCCTACGTGAGCCGGGAGCCAAAAACATTCAGTACTTC. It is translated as CASSLREPGAKNIQYF.

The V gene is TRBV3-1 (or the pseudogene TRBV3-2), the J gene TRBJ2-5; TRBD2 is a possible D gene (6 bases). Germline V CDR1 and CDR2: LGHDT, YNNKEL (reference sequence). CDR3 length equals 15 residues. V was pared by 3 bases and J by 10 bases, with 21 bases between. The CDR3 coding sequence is TGTGCCAGCAGCCATCCAACGGGGGACTCCTGGGGCCAGTACTTC. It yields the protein CASSHPTGDSWGQYF.

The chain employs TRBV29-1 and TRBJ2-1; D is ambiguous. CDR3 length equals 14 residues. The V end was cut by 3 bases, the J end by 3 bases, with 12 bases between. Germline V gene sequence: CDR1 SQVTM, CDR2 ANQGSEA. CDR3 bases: TGCAGCGTTGATTTCCTCAAGCACTACAATGAGCAGTTCTTC. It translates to CSVDFLKHYNEQFF.

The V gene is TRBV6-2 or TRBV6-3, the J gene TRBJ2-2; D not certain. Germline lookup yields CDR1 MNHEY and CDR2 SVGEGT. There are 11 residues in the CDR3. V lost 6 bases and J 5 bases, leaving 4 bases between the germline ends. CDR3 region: CASSQTGELFF. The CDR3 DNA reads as TGTGCCAGCAGCCAAACCGGGGAGCTGTTTTTT.

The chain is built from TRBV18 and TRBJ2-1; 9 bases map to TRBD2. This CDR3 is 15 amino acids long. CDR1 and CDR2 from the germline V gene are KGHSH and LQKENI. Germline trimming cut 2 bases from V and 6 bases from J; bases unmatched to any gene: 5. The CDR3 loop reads CASSPRTSDRNEQFF. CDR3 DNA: TGTGCCAGCTCACCAAGGACTAGCGATCGCAATGAGCAGTTCTTC.

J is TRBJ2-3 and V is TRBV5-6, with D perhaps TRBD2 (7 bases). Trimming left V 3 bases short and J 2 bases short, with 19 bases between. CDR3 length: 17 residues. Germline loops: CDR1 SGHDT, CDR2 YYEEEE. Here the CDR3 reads CASSSLGAGAYTDTQYF. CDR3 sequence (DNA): TGTGCCAGCAGCTCCCTTGGGGCGGGGGCCTACACAGATACGCAGTATTTT. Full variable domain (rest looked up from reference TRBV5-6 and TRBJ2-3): DAGVTQSPTHLIKTRGQQVTLRCSPKSGHDTVSWYQQALGQGPQFIFQYYEEEERQRGNFPDRFSGHQFPNYSSELNVNALLLGDSALYLCASSSLGAGAYTDTQYFGPGTRLTVL.

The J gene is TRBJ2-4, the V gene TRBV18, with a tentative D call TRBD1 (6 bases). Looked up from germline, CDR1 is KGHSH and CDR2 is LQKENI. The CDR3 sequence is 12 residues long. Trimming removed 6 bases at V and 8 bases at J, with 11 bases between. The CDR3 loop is CASSANRDIQYF. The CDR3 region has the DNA TGTGCCAGCTCCGCCAACAGGGACATTCAGTACTTC.

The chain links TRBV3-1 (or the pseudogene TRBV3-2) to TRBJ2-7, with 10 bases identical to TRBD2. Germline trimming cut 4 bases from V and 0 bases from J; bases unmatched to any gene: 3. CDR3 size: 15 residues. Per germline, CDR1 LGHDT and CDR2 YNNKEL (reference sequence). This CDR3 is CASSPSGGSSYEQYV. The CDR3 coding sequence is TGTGCCAGCAGCCCTAGCGGGGGCTCCTCCTACGAGCAGTACGTC.

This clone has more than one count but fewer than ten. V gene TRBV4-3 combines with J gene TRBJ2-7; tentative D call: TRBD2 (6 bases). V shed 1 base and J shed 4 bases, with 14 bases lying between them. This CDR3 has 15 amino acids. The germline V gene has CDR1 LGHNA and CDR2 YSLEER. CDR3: CASSQVQGLTYEQYF. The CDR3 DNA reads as TGCGCCAGCAGCCAAGTCCAGGGACTGACATACGAGCAGTACTTC.

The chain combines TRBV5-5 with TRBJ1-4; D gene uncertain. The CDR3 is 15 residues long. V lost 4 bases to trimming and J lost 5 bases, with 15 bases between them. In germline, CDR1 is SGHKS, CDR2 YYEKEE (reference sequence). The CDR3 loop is CASSPNSLVNEKLFF. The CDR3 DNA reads TGTGCCAGCAGCCCCAATTCACTGGTGAATGAAAAACTGTTTTTT. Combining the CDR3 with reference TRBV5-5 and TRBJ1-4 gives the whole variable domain DAGVTQSPTHLIKTRGQQVTLRCSPISGHKSVSWYQQVLGQGPQFIFQYYEKEERGRGNFPDRFSARQFPNYSSELNVNALLLGDSALYLCASSPNSLVNEKLFFGSGTQLSVL.

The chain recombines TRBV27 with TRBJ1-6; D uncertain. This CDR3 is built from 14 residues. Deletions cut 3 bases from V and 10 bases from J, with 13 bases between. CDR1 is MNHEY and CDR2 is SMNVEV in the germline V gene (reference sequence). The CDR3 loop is CASSFSGRGSPLHF. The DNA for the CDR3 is TGTGCCAGCAGTTTTTCGGGGAGAGGGTCACCCCTCCACTTT.

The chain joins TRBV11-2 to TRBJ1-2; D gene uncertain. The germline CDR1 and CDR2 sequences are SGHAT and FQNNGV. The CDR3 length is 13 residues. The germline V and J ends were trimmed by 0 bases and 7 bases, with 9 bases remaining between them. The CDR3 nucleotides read TGTGCCAGCAGCTTAGATGGGTCGCGTGGCTACACCTTC. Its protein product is CASSLDGSRGYTF.

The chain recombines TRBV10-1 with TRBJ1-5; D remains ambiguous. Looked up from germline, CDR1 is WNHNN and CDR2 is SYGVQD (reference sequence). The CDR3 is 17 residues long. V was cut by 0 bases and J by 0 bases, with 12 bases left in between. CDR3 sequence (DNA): TGCGCCAGCAGTGAGTCGTGGTGGGGAATTAGCAATCAGCCCCAGCATTTT. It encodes CASSESWWGISNQPQHF.

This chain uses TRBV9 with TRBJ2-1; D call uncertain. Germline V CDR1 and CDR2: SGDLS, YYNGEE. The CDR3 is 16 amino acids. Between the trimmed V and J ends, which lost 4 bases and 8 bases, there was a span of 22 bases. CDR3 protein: CASSPRGGPPGHEQFF. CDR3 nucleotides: TGTGCCAGCAGCCCCCGAGGTGGCCCTCCTGGGCATGAGCAGTTCTTC.

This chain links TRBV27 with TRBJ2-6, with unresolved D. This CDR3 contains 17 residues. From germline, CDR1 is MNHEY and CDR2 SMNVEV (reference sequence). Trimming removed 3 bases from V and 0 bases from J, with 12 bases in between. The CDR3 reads CASSFTPPNSGANVLTF. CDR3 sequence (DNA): TGTGCCAGCAGTTTCACACCACCCAACTCTGGGGCCAACGTCCTGACTTTC.